The 14 T cell receptor beta chains listed next were all sequenced from one sample in a study of chemoradiotherapy in HPV16-positive cancers. Sequencing used immunoSEQ multiplex PCR; TCRdb keeps in-frame clones, though not all of them. The sample consists of over 10,000 clones, 75% of them appearing once. Sample acquisition took place from a patient who underwent chemoradiotherapy. These receptors originate from a human donor with HPV-associated anogenital cancer.

CDR3 sequence: CASSQLGLAGPASGELFF. CDR3 in DNA: TGCGCCAGCAGCCAACTCGGACTAGCGGGGCCCGCGAGCGGGGAGCTGTTTTTT. The chain uses TRBV4-1 and TRBJ2-2, with 12 bases identical to TRBD2. From germline, CDR1 is MGHRA and CDR2 YSYEKL. V was clipped by 2 bases and J by 7 bases; unmatched bases: 11. The CDR3 contains 18 residues.

This chain links TRBV28 with TRBJ1-2; TRBD1 aligns across 7 bases. V was clipped by 4 bases and J by 6 bases; unmatched bases: 5. CDR1 is MDHEN, CDR2 SYDVKM, per germline. The CDR3 has 13 amino acids. In DNA, the CDR3 is TGTGCCAGCAGTTCGGACAGGATTGATGGCTACACCTTC. This codes for CASSSDRIDGYTF.

On this clone: Other DNA variants within this sample encode the same CDR3. The chain recombines TRBV6-5 with TRBJ2-1; D is possibly TRBD2 (5 bases). CDR3 length: 13 amino acids. Trimming cost V 6 bases and J 7 bases, with 13 bases left between them. Germline CDR1 MNHEY, CDR2 SVGAGI. The DNA for the CDR3 is TGTGCCAGCAGGGAGGACGGATATAATGAGCAGTTCTTC. Protein product: CASREDGYNEQFF.

The rearrangement links TRBV11-2 to TRBJ1-2, with D uncertain. V lost 0 bases and J lost 0, with 2 bases in between. CDR3 length equals 13 residues. Germline CDR1 SGHAT, CDR2 FQNNGV. The CDR3 coding sequence is TGTGCCAGCAGCTTAGATTCTAACTATGGCTACACCTTC. This gives the protein CASSLDSNYGYTF.

In its sample, this clone was seen a few times. The V gene is TRBV27, the J gene TRBJ2-7; TRBD2 matches 14 bases. Germline CDR1 is MNHEY and CDR2 is SMNVEV (reference sequence). Trimming removed 5 bases from V and 4 bases from J; junction bases left unmatched: 7. The CDR3 extends over 16 amino acids. The CDR3 nucleotides read TGTGCCAGCAGTACAAAGACTAGCGGGAGGGGATACGAGCAGTACTTC. Translation: CASSTKTSGRGYEQYF.

Notes on this clone: At one boundary the junction diverges from the germline segment, which might be a read error. The sample carries other DNA sequences with the same CDR3. The genes are TRBV4-1 and TRBJ1-2; D might be TRBD1 (6 bases). Germline lookup yields CDR1 MGHRA and CDR2 YSYEKL. The CDR3 runs 14 residues. Here the CDR3 reads CASSQLRQDYGYTF. In DNA, the CDR3 is TGCGCCAGCAGCCAGTTAAGACAGGACTATGGTTACACCTTC.

There are a few counts of this clone. The genes are TRBV2 and TRBJ1-1; D may be TRBD1 (6 bases). The CDR3 covers 14 residues. The germline V and J ends were trimmed by 3 bases and 1 base, with 9 bases remaining between them. Germline V gene sequence: CDR1 SNHLY, CDR2 FYNNEI. The CDR3 nucleotides read TGTGCCAGCAGTGAGAGGGGGGAGAACACTGAAGCTTTCTTT. Its translation is CASSERGENTEAFF.

The rearrangement links TRBV11-2 to TRBJ2-1, with 7 bases matching TRBD2. The CDR3 loop spans 14 amino acids. Losses at the gene ends were 5 bases for V and 10 bases for J; bases not matched to a gene: 11. The germline CDR1 and CDR2 sequences are SGHAT and FQNNGV. This CDR3 reads CASSPNGAGEEQFF. In DNA, the CDR3 is TGTGCCAGCAGCCCGAACGGGGCGGGAGAAGAGCAGTTCTTC.

The V and J genes are TRBV30 and TRBJ2-7; D not certain. Germline lookup yields CDR1 GTSNPN and CDR2 SVGIG (reference sequence). V shed 2 bases and J shed 5 bases, with 10 bases lying between them. The CDR3 loop spans 12 amino acids. CDR3 nucleotides: TGTGCCTGGAGTAGCCTCACCGACGAGCAGTACTTC. Translation gives CAWSSLTDEQYF.

V usage is TRBV19 and J usage is TRBJ1-1, with a weak D call TRBD1 (6 bases). CDR1 is LNHDA and CDR2 is SQIVND in the germline V gene (reference sequence). The CDR3 loop spans 16 amino acids. Trimming removed 3 bases from V and 7 bases from J, with 21 bases in between. Here the CDR3 reads CASSIPGRTPTGEAFF. The DNA of the CDR3 is TGTGCCAGTAGTATCCCAGGTCGAACCCCGACAGGTGAAGCTTTCTTT.

V gene TRBV11-2 combines with J gene TRBJ1-1; no reliable D call. The V end was cut by 4 bases, the J end by 7 bases, with 22 bases between. The CDR3 is 16 residues long. Germline V gene sequence: CDR1 SGHAT, CDR2 FQNNGV. The CDR3 DNA sequence: TGTGCCAGCAGCTCAGCCCGGGAAAAACTCCGCTATGAAGCTTTCTTT. It yields the protein CASSSAREKLRYEAFF.

The chain recombines TRBV29-1 with TRBJ2-5, with a weak D call TRBD1 (6 bases). The CDR3 has 13 residues. Germline values: CDR1 SQVTM, CDR2 ANQGSEA. V was shortened by 5 bases and J by 1 base, with 11 bases between the two germline ends. The CDR3 sequence is CSVTGYPQETQYF. In DNA form, the CDR3 reads TGCAGCGTTACAGGGTATCCCCAAGAGACCCAGTACTTC.

This chain links TRBV28 with TRBJ2-1, with 9 bases that match TRBD2. V lost 6 bases to trimming and J lost 6 bases; unmatched junction nucleotides: 12. CDR3 length: 16 amino acids. The germline V gene has CDR1 MDHEN and CDR2 SYDVKM. The CDR3 DNA follows: TGTGCCAGCAGCCAATTGAGGGCGGGAGGGATCAATGAGCAGTTCTTC. Its protein product is CASSQLRAGGINEQFF.

The chain combines TRBV18 with TRBJ2-7; D not resolved. Germline loops: CDR1 KGHSH, CDR2 LQKENI. CDR3 length: 15 residues. The V and J ends lost 3 bases and 3 bases respectively, with 15 bases between them. DNA for the CDR3: TGTGCCAGCTCACCTCAAGGCGGCGGCGGCTACGAGCAGTACTTC. Residues: CASSPQGGGGYEQYF.